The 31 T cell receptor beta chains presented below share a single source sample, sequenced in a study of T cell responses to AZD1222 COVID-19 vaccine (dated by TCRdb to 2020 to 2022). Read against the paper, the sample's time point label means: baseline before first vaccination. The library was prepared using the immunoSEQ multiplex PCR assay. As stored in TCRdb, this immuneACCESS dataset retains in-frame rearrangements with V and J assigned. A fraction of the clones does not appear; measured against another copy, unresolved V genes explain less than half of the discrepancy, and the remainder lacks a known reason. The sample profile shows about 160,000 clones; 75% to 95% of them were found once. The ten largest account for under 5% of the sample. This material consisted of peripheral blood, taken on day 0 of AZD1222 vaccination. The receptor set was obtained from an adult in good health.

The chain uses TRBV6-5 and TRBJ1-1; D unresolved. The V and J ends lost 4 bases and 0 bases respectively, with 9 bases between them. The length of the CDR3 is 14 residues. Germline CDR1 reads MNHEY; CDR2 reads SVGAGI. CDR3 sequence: CASSSFEVNTEAFF. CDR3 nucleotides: TGTGCCAGCAGTTCCTTCGAGGTGAACACTGAAGCTTTCTTT.

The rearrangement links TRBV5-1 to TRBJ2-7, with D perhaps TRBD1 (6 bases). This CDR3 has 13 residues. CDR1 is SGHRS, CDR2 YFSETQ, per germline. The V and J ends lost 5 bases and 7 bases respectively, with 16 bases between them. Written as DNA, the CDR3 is TGCGCCAGCAGGAACAGGGAGTTCGGAGAGCAGTACTTC. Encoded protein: CASRNREFGEQYF.

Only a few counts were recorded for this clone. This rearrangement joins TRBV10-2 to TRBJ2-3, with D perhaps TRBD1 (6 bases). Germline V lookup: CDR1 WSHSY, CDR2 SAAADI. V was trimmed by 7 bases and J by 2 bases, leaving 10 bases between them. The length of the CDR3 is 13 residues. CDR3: CASIQGNTDTQYF. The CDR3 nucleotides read TGCGCCAGCATCCAGGGGAACACAGATACGCAGTATTTT.

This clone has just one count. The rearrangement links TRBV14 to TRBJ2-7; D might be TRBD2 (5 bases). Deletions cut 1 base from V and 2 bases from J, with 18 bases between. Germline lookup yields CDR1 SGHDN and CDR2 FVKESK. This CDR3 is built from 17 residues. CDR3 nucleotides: TGTGCCAGCAGCCAAGTTGAGGGCAAATATCCCCCCTACGAGCAGTACTTC. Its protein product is CASSQVEGKYPPYEQYF.

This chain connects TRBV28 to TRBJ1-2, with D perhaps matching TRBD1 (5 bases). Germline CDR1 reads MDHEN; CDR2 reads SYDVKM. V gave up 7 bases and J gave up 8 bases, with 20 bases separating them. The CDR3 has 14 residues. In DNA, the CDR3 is TGTGCCAGCAAGGGGCGGTCGCAGGGCGGGGGCTACACCTTC. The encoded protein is CASKGRSQGGGYTF.

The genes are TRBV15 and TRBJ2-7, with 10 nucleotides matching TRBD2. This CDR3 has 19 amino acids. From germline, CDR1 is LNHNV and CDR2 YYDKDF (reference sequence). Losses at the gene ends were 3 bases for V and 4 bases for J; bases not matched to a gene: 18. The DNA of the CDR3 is TGTGCCACCAGCAGCGGGACACTCCAACCCTTACTAGCGGGGTACGAGCAGTACTTC. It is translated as CATSSGTLQPLLAGYEQYF.

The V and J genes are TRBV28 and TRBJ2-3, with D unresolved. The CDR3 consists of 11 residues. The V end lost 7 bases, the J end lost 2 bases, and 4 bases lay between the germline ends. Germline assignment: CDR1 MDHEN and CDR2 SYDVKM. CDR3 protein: CASTNTDTQYF. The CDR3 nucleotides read TGTGCCAGCACGAACACAGATACGCAGTATTTT.

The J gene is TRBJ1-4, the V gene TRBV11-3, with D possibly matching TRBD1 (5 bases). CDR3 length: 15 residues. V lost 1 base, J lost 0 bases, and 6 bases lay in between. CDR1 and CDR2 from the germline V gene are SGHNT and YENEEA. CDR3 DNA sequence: TGTGCCAGCAGCTTAGGGGGGGCAACTAATGAAAAACTGTTTTTT. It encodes CASSLGGATNEKLFF.

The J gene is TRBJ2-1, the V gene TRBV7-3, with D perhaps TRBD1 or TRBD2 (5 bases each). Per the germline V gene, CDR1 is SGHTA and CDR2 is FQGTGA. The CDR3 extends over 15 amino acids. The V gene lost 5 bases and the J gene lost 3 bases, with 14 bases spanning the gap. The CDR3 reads CASSVPGRNYNEQFF. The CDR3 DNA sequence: TGTGCCAGCAGCGTCCCGGGACGGAACTACAATGAGCAGTTCTTC.

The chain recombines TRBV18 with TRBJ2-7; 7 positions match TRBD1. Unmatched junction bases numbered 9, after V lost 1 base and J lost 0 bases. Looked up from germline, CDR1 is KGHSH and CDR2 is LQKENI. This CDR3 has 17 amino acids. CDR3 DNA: TGTGCCAGCTCACCACTCTCCCCACAGGGGATCTCCTACGAGCAGTACTTC. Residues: CASSPLSPQGISYEQYF.

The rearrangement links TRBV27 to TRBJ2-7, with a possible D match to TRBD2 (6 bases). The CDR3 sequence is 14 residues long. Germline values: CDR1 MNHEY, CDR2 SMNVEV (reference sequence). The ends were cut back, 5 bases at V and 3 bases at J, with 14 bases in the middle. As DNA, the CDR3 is TGTGCCAGCAGTGGAGATACGGGGGTCTACGAGCAGTACTTC. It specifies CASSGDTGVYEQYF.

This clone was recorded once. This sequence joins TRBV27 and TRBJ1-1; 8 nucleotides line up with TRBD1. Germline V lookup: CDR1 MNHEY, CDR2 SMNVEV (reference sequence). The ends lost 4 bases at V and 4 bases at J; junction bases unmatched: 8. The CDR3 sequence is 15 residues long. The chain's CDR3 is CASSWENRGGTEAFF. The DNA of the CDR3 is TGTGCCAGCAGTTGGGAGAACAGGGGGGGCACTGAAGCTTTCTTT.

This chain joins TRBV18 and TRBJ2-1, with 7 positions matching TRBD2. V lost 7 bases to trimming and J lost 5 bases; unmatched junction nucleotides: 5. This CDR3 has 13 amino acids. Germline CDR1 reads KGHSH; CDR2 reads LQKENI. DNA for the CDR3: TGTGCCAGCTTATGGACTAGGGACAATGAGCAGTTCTTC. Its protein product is CASLWTRDNEQFF.

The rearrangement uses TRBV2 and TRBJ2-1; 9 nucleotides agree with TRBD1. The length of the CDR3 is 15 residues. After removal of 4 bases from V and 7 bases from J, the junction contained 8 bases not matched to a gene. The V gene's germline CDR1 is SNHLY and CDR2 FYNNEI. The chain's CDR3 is CASSATGGLRNEQFF. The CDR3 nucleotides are TGTGCCAGCAGTGCGACAGGGGGTTTGCGGAATGAGCAGTTCTTC.

The CDR3 is CACQGSGNQPQHF. In DNA, the CDR3 is TGTGCCTGTCAGGGTTCAGGCAATCAGCCCCAGCATTTT. The V and J genes are TRBV30 and TRBJ1-5, with TRBD1 as a possible D gene (5 bases). Germline V gene data show CDR1 as GTSNPN and CDR2 as SVGIG (reference sequence). This CDR3 contains 13 residues. Deletions cut 6 bases from V and 2 bases from J, with 11 bases between.

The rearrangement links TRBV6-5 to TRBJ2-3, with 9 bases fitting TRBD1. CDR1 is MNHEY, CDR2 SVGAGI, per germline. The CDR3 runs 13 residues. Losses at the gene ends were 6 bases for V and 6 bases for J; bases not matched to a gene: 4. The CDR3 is CASRSDRGDTQYF. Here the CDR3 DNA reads TGTGCCAGCAGATCCGACAGGGGGGATACGCAGTATTTT.

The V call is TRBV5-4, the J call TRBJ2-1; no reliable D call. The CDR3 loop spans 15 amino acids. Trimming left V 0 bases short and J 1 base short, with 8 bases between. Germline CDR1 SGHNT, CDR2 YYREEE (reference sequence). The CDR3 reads CASSLGSNSYNEQFF. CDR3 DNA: TGTGCCAGCAGCTTGGGGAGCAATTCCTACAATGAGCAGTTCTTC.

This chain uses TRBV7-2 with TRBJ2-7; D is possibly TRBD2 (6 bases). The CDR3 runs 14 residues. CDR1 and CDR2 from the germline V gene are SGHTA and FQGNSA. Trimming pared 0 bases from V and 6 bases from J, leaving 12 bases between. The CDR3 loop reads CASSLAWKAGEQYF. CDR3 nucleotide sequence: TGTGCCAGCAGCTTAGCTTGGAAAGCGGGCGAGCAGTACTTC. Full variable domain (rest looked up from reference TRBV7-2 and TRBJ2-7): GAGVSQSPSNKVTEKGKDVELRCDPISGHTALYWYRQSLGQGLEFLIYFQGNSAPDKSGLPSDRFSAERTGGSVSTLTIQRTQQEDSAVYLCASSLAWKAGEQYFGPGTRLTVT.

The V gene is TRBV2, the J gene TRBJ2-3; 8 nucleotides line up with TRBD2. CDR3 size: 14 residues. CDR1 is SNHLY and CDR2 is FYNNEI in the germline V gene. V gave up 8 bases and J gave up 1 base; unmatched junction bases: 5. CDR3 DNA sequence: TGTGCCAGCGTCCTAGCGGGCGGCACAGATACGCAGTATTTT. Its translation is CASVLAGGTDTQYF.

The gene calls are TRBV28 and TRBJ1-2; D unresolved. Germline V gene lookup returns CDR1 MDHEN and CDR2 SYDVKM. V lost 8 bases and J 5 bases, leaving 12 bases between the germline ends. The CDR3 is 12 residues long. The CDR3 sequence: CASGTPMYGYTF. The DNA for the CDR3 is TGTGCCAGCGGCACCCCTATGTATGGCTACACCTTC.

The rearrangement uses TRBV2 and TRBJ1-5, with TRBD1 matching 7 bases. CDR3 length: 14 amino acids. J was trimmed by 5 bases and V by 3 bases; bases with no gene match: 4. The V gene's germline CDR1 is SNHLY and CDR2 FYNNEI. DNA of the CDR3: TGTGCCAGCAGTGACCGACAGGGTTATCAGCCCCAGCATTTT. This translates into CASSDRQGYQPQHF. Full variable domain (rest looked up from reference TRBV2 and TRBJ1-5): EPEVTQTPSHQVTQMGQEVILRCVPISNHLYFYWYRQILGQKVEFLVSFYNNEISEKSEIFDDQFSVERPDGSNFTLKIRSTKLEDSAMYFCASSDRQGYQPQHFGDGTRLSIL.

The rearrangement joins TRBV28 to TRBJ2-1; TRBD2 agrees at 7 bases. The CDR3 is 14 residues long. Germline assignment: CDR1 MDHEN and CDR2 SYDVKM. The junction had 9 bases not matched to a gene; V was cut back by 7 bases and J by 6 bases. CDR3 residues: CASTRGRESNEQFF. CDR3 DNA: TGTGCCAGCACGCGCGGGAGAGAGTCCAATGAGCAGTTCTTC.

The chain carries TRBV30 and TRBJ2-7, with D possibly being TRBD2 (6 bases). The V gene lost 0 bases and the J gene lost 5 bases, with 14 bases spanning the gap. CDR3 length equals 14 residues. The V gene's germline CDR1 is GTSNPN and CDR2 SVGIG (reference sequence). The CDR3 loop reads CAWSVQEGRNEQYF. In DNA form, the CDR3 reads TGTGCCTGGAGTGTACAGGAGGGCCGGAACGAGCAGTACTTC.

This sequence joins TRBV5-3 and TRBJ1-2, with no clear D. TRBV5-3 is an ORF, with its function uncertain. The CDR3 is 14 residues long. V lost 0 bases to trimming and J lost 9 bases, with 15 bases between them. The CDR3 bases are TGTGCCAGAAGCTTGGGTGTTCAGGAAAGGAGCTACACCTTC. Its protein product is CARSLGVQERSYTF.

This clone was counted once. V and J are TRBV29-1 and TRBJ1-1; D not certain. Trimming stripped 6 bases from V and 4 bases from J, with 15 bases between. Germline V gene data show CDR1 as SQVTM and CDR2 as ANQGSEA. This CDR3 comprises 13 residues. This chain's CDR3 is CSVSPILGTEAFF. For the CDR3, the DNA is TGCAGCGTGAGCCCGATTCTTGGCACTGAAGCTTTCTTT.

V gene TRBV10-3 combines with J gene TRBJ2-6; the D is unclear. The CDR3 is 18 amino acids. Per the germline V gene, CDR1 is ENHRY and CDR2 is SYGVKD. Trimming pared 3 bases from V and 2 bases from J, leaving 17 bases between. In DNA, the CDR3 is TGTGCCATCAGTGATTCGGACCCCACCAGGACTGGGGCCAACGTCCTGACTTTC. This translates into CAISDSDPTRTGANVLTF.

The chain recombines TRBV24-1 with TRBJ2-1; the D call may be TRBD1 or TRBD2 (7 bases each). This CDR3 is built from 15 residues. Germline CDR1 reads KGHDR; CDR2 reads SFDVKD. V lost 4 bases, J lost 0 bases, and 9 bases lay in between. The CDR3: CATSDRGGSYNEQFF. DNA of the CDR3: TGTGCCACCAGTGACAGGGGGGGCTCCTACAATGAGCAGTTCTTC.

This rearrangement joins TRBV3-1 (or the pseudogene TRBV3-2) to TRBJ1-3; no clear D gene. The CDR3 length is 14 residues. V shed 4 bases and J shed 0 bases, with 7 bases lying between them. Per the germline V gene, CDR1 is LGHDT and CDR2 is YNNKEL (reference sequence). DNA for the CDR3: TGTGCCAGCAGCCCCCGAGACTCTGGAAACACCATATATTTT. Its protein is CASSPRDSGNTIYF.

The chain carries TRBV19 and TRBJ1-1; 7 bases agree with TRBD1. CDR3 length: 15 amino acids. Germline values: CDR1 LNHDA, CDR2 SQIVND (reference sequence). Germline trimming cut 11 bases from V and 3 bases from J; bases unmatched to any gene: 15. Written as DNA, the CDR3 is TGTGCCTGCCTCTCATCCGGGACAGCGTACACTGAAGCTTTCTTT. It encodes CACLSSGTAYTEAFF.

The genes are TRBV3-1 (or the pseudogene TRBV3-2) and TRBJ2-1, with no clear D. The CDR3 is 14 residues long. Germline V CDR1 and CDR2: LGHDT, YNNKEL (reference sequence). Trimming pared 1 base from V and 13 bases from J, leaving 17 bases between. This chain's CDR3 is CASSQVSGRAFQFF. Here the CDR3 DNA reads TGTGCCAGCAGCCAAGTTTCAGGTCGAGCTTTTCAGTTCTTC.

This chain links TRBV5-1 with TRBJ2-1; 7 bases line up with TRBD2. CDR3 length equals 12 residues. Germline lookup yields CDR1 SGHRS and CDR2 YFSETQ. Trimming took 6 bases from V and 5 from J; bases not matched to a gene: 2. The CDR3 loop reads CASNLADNEQFF. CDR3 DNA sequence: TGCGCCAGCAACCTAGCGGACAATGAGCAGTTCTTC.